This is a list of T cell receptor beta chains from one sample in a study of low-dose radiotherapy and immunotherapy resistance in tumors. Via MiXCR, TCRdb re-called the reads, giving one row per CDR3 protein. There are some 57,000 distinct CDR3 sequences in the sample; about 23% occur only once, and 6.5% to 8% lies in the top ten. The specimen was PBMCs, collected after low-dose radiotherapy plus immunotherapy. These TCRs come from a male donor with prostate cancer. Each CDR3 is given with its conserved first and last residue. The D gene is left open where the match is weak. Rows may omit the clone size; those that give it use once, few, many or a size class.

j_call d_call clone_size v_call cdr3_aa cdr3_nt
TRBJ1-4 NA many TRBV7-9 CASRKDTAAEKLFF TGTGCCAGCAGAAAAGACACCGCCGCCGAAAAACTGTTTTTT
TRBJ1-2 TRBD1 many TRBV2 CASSPTGSSGYTF TGTGCCAGCAGTCCGACAGGGTCGTCTGGCTACACCTTC
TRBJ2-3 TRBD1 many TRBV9 CASSTEQDRARTDTQYF TGTGCCAGCAGCACAGAGCAGGACAGGGCACGCACAGATACGCAGTATTTT
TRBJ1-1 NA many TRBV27 CASSFFSSAEAFF TGTGCCAGCAGTTTTTTTAGTTCCGCTGAAGCTTTCTTT
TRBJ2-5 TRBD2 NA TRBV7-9 CASSPRTSGGGLETQYF TGTGCCAGCAGTCCTAGGACTAGCGGGGGGGGGTTGGAGACCCAGTACTTC
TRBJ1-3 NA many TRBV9 CASSVVGAAGNTIYF TGTGCCAGCAGCGTAGTAGGGGCGGCTGGAAACACCATATATTTT
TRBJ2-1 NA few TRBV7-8 CASSLGTVLYNEQFF TGTGCCAGCAGCTTAGGGACAGTTTTATACAATGAGCAGTTCTTC
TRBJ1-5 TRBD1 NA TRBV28 CASSTTRQGGNQPQHF TGTGCCAGCAGTACGACAAGACAGGGGGGCAATCAGCCCCAGCATTTT
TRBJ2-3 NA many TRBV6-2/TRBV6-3 CASSYSRTLASSTDTQYF TGTGCCAGCAGTTACTCGAGGACTCTTGCTAGTTCTACAGATACGCAGTATTTT
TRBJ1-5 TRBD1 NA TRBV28 CASSLGRQGARNQPQHF TGTGCCAGCAGTTTAGGTAGACAGGGGGCTCGCAATCAGCCCCAGCATTTT